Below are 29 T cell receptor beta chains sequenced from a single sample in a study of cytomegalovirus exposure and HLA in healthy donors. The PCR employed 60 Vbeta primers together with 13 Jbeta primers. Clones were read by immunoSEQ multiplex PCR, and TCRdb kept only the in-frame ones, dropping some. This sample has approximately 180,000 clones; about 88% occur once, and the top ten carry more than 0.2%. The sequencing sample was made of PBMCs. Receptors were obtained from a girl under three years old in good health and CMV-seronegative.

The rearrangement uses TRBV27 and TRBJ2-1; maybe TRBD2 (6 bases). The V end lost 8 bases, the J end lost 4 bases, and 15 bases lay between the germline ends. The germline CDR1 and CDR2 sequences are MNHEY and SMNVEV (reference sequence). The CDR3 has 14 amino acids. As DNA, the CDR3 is TGTGCCAGCTTGGGGCGGGACCATTACAATGAGCAGTTCTTC. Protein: CASLGRDHYNEQFF.

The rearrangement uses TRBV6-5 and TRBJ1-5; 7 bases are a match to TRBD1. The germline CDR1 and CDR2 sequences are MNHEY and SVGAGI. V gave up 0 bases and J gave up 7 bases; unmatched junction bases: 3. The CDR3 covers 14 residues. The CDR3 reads CASSYSTGEQPQHF. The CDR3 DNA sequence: TGTGCCAGCAGTTACTCTACAGGGGAGCAGCCCCAGCATTTT.

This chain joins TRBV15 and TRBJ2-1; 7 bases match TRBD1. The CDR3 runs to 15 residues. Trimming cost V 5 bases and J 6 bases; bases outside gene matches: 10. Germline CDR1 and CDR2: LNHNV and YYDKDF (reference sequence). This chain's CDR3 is CATSPGTATGNEQFF. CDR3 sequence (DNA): TGTGCCACCAGCCCCGGGACAGCCACGGGCAATGAGCAGTTCTTC.

CDR3 protein: CASSTKQGARGTGELFF. The DNA for the CDR3 is TGCGCCAGCAGTACTAAACAGGGGGCGCGAGGCACCGGGGAGCTGTTTTTT. The chain employs TRBV10-1 and TRBJ2-2, with 9 bases fitting TRBD1. Germline lookup yields CDR1 WNHNN and CDR2 SYGVQD (reference sequence). V lost 5 bases to trimming and J lost 4 bases; unmatched junction nucleotides: 11. The CDR3 contains 17 residues.

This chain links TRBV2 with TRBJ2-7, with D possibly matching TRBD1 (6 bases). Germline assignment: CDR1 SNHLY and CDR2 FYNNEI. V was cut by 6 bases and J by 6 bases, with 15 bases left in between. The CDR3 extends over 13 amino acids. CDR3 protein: CASSARTAGEQYF. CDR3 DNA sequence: TGTGCCAGCAGCGCAAGGACAGCAGGCGAGCAGTACTTC.

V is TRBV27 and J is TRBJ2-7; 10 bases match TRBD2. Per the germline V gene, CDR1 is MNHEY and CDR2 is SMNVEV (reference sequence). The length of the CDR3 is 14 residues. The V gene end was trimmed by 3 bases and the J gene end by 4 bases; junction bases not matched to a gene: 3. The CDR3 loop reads CASSFSSGSYEQYF. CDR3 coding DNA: TGTGCCAGCAGTTTCTCTAGCGGGAGTTACGAGCAGTACTTC.

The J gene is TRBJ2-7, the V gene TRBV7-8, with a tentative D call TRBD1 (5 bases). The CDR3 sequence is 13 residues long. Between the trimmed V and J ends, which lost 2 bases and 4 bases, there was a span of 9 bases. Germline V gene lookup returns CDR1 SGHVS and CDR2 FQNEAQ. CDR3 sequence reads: CASSLLSGYEQYF. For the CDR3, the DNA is TGTGCCAGCAGCTTATTATCAGGGTACGAGCAGTACTTC.

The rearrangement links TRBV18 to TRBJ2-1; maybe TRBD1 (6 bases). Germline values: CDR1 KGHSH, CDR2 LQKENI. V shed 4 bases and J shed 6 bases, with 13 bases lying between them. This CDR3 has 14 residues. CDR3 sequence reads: CASSLRDRSNEQFF. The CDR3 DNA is TGTGCCAGCTCACTTCGAGACAGGTCCAATGAGCAGTTCTTC.

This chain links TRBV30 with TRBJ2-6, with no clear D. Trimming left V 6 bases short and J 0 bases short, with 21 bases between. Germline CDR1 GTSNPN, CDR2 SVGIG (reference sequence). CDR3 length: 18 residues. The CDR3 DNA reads TGTGCCTGTCAGGTTGGAAGTGGGCCATTCTCTGGGGCCAACGTCCTGACTTTC. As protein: CACQVGSGPFSGANVLTF.

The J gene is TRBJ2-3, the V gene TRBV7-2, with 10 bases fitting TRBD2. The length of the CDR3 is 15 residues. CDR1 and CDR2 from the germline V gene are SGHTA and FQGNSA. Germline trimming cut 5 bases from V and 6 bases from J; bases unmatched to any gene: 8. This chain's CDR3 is CASSPSGGAADTQYF. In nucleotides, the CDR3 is TGTGCCAGCAGCCCCAGCGGGGGGGCCGCCGATACGCAGTATTTT. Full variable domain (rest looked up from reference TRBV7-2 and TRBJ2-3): GAGVSQSPSNKVTEKGKDVELRCDPISGHTALYWYRQSLGQGLEFLIYFQGNSAPDKSGLPSDRFSAERTGGSVSTLTIQRTQQEDSAVYLCASSPSGGAADTQYFGPGTRLTVL.

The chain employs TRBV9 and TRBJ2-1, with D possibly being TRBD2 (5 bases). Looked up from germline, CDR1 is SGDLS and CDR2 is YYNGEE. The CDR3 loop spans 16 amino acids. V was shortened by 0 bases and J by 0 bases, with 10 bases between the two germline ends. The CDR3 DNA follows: TGTGCCAGCAGCGTAGGGACTGAAAGCTCCTACAATGAGCAGTTCTTC. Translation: CASSVGTESSYNEQFF.

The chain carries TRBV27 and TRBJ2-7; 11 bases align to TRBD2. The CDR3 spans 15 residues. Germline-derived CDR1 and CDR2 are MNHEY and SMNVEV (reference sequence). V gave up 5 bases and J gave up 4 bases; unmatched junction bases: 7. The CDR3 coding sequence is TGTGCCAGCAGTATAGCTAGCGGGGGGACATACGAGCAGTACTTC. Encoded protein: CASSIASGGTYEQYF.

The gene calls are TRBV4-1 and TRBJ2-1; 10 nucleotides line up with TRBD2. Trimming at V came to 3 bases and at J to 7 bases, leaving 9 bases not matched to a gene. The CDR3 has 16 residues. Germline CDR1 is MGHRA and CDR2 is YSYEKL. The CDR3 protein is CASSHLTSGIKNEQFF. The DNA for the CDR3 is TGCGCCAGCAGCCATCTTACTAGCGGGATTAAGAATGAGCAGTTCTTC.

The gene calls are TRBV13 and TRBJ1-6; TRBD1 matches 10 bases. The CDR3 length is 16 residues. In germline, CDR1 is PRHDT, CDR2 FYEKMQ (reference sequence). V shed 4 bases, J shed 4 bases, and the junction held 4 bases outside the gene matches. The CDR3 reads CASSSPGQGYNSPLHF. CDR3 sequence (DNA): TGTGCCAGCAGCTCCCCGGGACAGGGGTATAATTCACCCCTCCACTTT.

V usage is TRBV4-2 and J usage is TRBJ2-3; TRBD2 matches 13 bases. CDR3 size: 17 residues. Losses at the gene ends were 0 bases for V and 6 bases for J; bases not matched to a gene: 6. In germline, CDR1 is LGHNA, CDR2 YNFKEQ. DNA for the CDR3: TGTGCCAGCAGCCAAGAACTAGCGGGGGGGTCAGGTGATACGCAGTATTTT. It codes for CASSQELAGGSGDTQYF.

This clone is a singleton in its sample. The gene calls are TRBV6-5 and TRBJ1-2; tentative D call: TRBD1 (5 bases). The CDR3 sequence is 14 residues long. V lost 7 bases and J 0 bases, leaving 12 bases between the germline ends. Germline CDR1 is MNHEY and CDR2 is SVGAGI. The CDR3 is CASTHRRANYGYTF. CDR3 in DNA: TGTGCCAGCACCCACCGCAGGGCTAACTATGGCTACACCTTC.

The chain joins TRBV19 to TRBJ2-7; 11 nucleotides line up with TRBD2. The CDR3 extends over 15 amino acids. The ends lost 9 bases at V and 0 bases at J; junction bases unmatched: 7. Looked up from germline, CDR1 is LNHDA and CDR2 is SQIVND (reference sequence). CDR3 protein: CASGTSGSPSYEQYF. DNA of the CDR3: TGTGCCAGCGGGACTAGCGGTTCCCCCTCCTACGAGCAGTACTTC.

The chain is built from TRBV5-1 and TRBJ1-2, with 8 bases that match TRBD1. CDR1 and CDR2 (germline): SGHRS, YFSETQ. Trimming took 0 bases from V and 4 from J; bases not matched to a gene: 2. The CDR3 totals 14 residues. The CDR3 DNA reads TGCGCCAGCAGCTTGGGGGACAGGTTCTATGGCTACACCTTC. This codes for CASSLGDRFYGYTF. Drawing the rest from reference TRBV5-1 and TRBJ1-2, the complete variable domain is KAGVTQTPRYLIKTRGQQVTLSCSPISGHRSVSWYQQTPGQGLQFLFEYFSETQRNKGNFPGRFSGRQFSNSRSEMNVSTLELGDSALYLCASSLGDRFYGYTFGSGTRLTVV.

The CDR3 region is CAISESTGKSYEQYF. Written as DNA, the CDR3 is TGTGCCATCAGTGAGTCGACAGGGAAGTCCTACGAGCAGTACTTC. This chain joins TRBV10-3 and TRBJ2-7; 7 nucleotides match TRBD1. The CDR3 consists of 15 residues. The ends lost 0 bases at V and 1 base at J; junction bases unmatched: 3. CDR1 is ENHRY, CDR2 SYGVKD, per germline.

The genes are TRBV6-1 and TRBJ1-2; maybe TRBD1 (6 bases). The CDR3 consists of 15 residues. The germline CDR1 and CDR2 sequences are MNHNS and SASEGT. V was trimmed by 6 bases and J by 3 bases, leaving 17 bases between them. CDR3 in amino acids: CASRHYIQGDYGYTF. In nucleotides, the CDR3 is TGTGCCAGCAGACACTATATACAGGGAGACTATGGCTACACCTTC.

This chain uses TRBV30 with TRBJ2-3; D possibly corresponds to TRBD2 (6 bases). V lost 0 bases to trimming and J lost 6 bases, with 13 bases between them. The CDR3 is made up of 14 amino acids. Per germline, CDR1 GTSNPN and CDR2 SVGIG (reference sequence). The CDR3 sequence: CAWSVGSGWDTQYF. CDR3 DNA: TGTGCCTGGAGTGTGGGGAGCGGGTGGGATACGCAGTATTTT.

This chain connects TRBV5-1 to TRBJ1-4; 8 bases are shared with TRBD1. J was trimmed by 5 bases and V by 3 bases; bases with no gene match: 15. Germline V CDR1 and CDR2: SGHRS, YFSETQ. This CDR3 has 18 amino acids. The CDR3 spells CASSSGQGINFQNEKLFF. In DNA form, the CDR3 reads TGCGCCAGCAGCTCCGGACAGGGAATCAATTTTCAAAATGAAAAACTGTTTTTT. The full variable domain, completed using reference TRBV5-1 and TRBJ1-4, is KAGVTQTPRYLIKTRGQQVTLSCSPISGHRSVSWYQQTPGQGLQFLFEYFSETQRNKGNFPGRFSGRQFSNSRSEMNVSTLELGDSALYLCASSSGQGINFQNEKLFFGSGTQLSVL.

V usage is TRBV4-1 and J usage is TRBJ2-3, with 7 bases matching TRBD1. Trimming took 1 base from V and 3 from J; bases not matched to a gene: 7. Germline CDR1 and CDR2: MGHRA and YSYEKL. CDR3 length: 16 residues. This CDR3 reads CASSQVGTDQTDTQYF. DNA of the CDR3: TGCGCCAGCAGCCAAGTCGGGACAGATCAAACAGATACGCAGTATTTT.

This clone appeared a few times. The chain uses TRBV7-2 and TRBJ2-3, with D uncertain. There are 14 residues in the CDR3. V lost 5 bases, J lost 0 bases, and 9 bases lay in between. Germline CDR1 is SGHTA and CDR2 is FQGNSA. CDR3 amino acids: CASSAAESTDTQYF. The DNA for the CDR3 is TGTGCCAGCAGCGCCGCCGAGAGCACAGATACGCAGTATTTT.

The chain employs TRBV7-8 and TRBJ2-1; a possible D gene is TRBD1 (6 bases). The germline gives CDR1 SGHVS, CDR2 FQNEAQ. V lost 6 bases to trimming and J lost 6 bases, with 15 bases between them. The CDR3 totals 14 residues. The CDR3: CASSYQGRGNEQFF. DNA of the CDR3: TGTGCCAGCAGTTACCAGGGGAGAGGCAATGAGCAGTTCTTC.

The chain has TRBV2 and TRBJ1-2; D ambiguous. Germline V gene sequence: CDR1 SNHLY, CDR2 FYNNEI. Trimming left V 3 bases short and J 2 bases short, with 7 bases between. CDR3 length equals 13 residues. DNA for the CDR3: TGTGCCAGCAGTGATGGTCAGAACTATGGCTACACCTTC. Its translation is CASSDGQNYGYTF.

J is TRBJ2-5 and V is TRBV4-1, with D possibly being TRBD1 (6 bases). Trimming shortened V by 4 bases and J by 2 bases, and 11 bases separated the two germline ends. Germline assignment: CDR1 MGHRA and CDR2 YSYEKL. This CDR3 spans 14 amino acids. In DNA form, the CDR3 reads TGCGCCAGCAGCCGGTCCGGGACACAAGAGACCCAGTACTTC. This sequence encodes CASSRSGTQETQYF.

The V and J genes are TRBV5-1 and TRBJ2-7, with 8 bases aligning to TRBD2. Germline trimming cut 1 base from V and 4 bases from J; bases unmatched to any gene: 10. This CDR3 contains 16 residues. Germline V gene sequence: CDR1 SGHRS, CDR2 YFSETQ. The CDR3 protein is CASSLNRAGGRYEQYF. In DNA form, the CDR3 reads TGCGCCAGCAGCTTGAATAGGGCGGGGGGTCGATACGAGCAGTACTTC.

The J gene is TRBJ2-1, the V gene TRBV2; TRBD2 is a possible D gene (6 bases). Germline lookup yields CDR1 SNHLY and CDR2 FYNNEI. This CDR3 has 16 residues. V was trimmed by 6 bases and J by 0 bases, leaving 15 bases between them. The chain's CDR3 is CASSQLAPFSYNEQFF. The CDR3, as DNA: TGTGCCAGCAGCCAACTAGCACCCTTCTCCTACAATGAGCAGTTCTTC.